This is a list of T cell receptor beta chains from one sample in a study of T cell repertoires in cytomegalovirus infection. TCRdb re-derived calls from the reads in MiXCR, one entry per CDR3 protein. This table has approximately 490,000 distinct CDR3 sequences, about 11% appearing once. Sequenced input: PBMCs. The receptors stem from a human donor in good health (CMV status not recorded). Some clones in this sample may be carry-over from other donors' samples. Each CDR3 is given without its conserved first and last residue. Fields, in order: clone size, J gene, V gene, CDR3 protein. Not every row has a clone size; where given, it reads once, few, many or a size class.

many TRBJ1-5 TRBV6-4 ASSERQGNQPQH
many TRBJ2-7 TRBV5-5 ASSLAPDRGFSYEQY
NA TRBJ1-4 TRBV20-1 SAREDRAATNEKLF
few TRBJ1-1 TRBV2 ASRARQGRNTEAF
NA TRBJ2-4 TRBV3-1 ASSLVTRSKNIQY
many TRBJ1-2 TRBV6-1 ASRTRGTPYDRGRFYGYT
NA TRBJ2-1 TRBV20-1 SARGPVSDELF
many TRBJ2-7 TRBV7-2 ASSLEARGYEQY
many TRBJ2-5 TRBV29-1 SVEEGAIGKTQY
many TRBJ2-2 TRBV7-2 ASSQARGPGELF
many TRBJ1-5 TRBV10-1 ASSGLLGQPQH
many TRBJ1-4 TRBV12-3/TRBV12-4 ASSRQGAATNEKLF
many TRBJ1-5 TRBV2 ASREGHSSNQPQH
many TRBJ1-5 TRBV12-3/TRBV12-4 ASRDYREDQPQH
many TRBJ2-7 TRBV3-1 ASSRTDSLH
once TRBJ2-5 TRBV12-3/TRBV12-4 ASSTGTIHEETQY
many TRBJ2-1 TRBV2 ASSHRTSGYNNEQF
many TRBJ2-3 TRBV7-2 ASSLFPGLPNPSTDTQY
NA TRBJ2-1 TRBV6-6 ASSYETSYNEQF
many TRBJ2-7 TRBV9 ASSSPTGSPFSYEQY